These 25 T cell receptor beta chains came from one sample sequenced in a study of graft-versus-host responses after intestinal transplantation. TCRdb's copy holds only in-frame clones and misses some; the assay was immunoSEQ multiplex PCR. There are about 30,000 clones in the sample; around 83% occur only once, and 2.5% to 3.5% lies in the top ten. Processing of graft tissue released intraepithelial and lamina propria lymphocytes. The sequencing here drew on ileum tissue, taken 98 days after intestinal transplantation. These receptors were obtained from a human patient who received an intestinal transplant, so some T cells may come from the graft donor.

The chain joins TRBV27 to TRBJ1-2, with D perhaps matching TRBD1 (6 bases). Per the germline V gene, CDR1 is MNHEY and CDR2 is SMNVEV (reference sequence). Trimming cost V 3 bases and J 4 bases, with 18 bases left between them. CDR3 length equals 16 residues. The CDR3 DNA sequence: TGTGCCAGCAGTTTCAGGGGACGGCTTTCCCCCTATGGCTACACCTTC. This sequence encodes CASSFRGRLSPYGYTF.

This clone was recorded a few times. The CDR3 protein is CASSLNSGGAYEQFF. CDR3 nucleotide sequence: TGCGCCAGCAGCTTGAATAGCGGGGGGGCTTATGAGCAGTTCTTC. The V gene is TRBV5-1, the J gene TRBJ2-1; 11 nucleotides match TRBD2. The CDR3 is 15 residues long. Germline V gene data show CDR1 as SGHRS and CDR2 as YFSETQ. V shed 1 base and J 8 bases; nucleotides not matched to a gene: 5.

This clone was found a few times. This sequence joins TRBV4-2 and TRBJ2-1; tentative D call: TRBD2 (5 bases). V was shortened by 0 bases and J by 3 bases, with 12 bases between the two germline ends. Per the germline V gene, CDR1 is LGHNA and CDR2 is YNFKEQ. CDR3 length: 16 residues. In DNA form, the CDR3 reads TGTGCCAGCAGCCAAGACGGGGATGCCCTCTACAATGAGCAGTTCTTC. This codes for CASSQDGDALYNEQFF.

Only a few counts were recorded for this clone. The chain employs TRBV5-8 and TRBJ2-1; TRBD1 matches at 9 bases. Per germline, CDR1 SGHTS and CDR2 YDEGEE. The CDR3 is 15 amino acids. V lost 2 bases and J lost 3; bases outside the gene matches: 3. The CDR3 bases are TGTGCCAGCAGCTTCGGACAGGGGCACTACAATGAGCAGTTCTTC. Protein: CASSFGQGHYNEQFF.

The chain uses TRBV29-1 and TRBJ2-5; the D gene is possibly TRBD1 (6 bases). The germline V and J ends were trimmed by 3 bases and 5 bases, with 13 bases remaining between them. Germline CDR1 reads SQVTM; CDR2 reads ANQGSEA. The CDR3 length is 13 residues. The CDR3 spells CSVEGQWLETQYF. Here the CDR3 DNA reads TGCAGCGTTGAGGGACAATGGCTGGAGACCCAGTACTTC.

Here the CDR3 reads CASSYGQSYNEQFF. The CDR3 nucleotides read TGTGCCAGCAGCTACGGACAGAGTTACAATGAGCAGTTCTTC. The chain has TRBV11-2 and TRBJ2-1, with D perhaps matching TRBD1 (6 bases). Trimming removed 4 bases at V and 4 bases at J, with 11 bases between. The CDR3 has 14 amino acids. CDR1 and CDR2 from the germline V gene are SGHAT and FQNNGV.

In its sample, this clone was seen once. The chain has TRBV18 and TRBJ2-3; TRBD2 matches 13 bases. Trimming took 0 bases from V and 7 from J; bases not matched to a gene: 10. Per the germline V gene, CDR1 is KGHSH and CDR2 is LQKENI. The CDR3 is 18 amino acids. CDR3 sequence (DNA): TGTGCCAGCTCACCACCTGGACTAGCGGGGGCCCCGTCGAATACGCAGTATTTT. This codes for CASSPPGLAGAPSNTQYF. The full variable domain, with the rest looked up from reference TRBV18 and TRBJ2-3, is NAGVMQNPRHLVRRRGQEARLRCSPMKGHSHVYWYRQLPEEGLKFMVYLQKENIIDESGMPKERFSAEFPKEGPSILRIQQVVRGDSAAYFCASSPPGLAGAPSNTQYFGPGTRLTVL.

CDR3 nucleotide sequence: TGCGCCAGCAGCCCACGTTCAGGGTTTATGCCCTACGAGCAGTACTTC. This translates into CASSPRSGFMPYEQYF. This chain connects TRBV4-1 to TRBJ2-7, with D perhaps TRBD1 (5 bases). Trimming pared 4 bases from V and 2 bases from J, leaving 18 bases between. CDR1 is MGHRA and CDR2 is YSYEKL in the germline V gene. The CDR3 runs to 16 residues.

This chain connects TRBV30 to TRBJ1-1; TRBD1 aligns across 9 bases. V dropped 3 bases and J dropped 6; count of bases not matched to a gene: 8. CDR1 is GTSNPN and CDR2 is SVGIG in the germline V gene (reference sequence). The CDR3 covers 14 residues. The CDR3 DNA follows: TGTGCCTGGAGGGCAGGACAGGGGATTGCTGAAGCTTTCTTT. It yields the protein CAWRAGQGIAEAFF.

The J gene is TRBJ2-7, the V gene TRBV11-2; a weak D match, TRBD1 (6 bases). CDR3 size: 17 residues. The germline V and J ends were trimmed by 1 base and 2 bases, with 18 bases remaining between them. Looked up from germline, CDR1 is SGHAT and CDR2 is FQNNGV. The CDR3 DNA sequence: TGTGCCAGCAGCTTAGCAATAAGATACAGGGCCGCCTACGAGCAGTACTTC. It encodes CASSLAIRYRAAYEQYF.

V is TRBV30 and J is TRBJ1-6; no definite D call. This CDR3 comprises 11 residues. The V end was cut by 4 bases, the J end by 9 bases, with 7 bases between. Germline CDR1 and CDR2: GTSNPN and SVGIG (reference sequence). The CDR3 spells CAWMRVSPLHF. CDR3 in DNA: TGTGCCTGGATGCGGGTTTCACCCCTCCACTTT. Filled out from reference TRBV30 and TRBJ1-6, the complete variable domain reads SQTIHQWPATLVQPVGSPLSLECTVEGTSNPNLYWYRQAAGRGLQLLFYSVGIGQISSEVPQNLSASRPQDRQFILSSKKLLLSDSGFYLCAWMRVSPLHFGNGTRLTVT.

This clone was counted only a few times. The CDR3 nucleotides read TGCAGCGTTGAGTCGTGGGCTAGCGGGGGGGTCGCCACAGATACGCAGTATTTT. It yields the protein CSVESWASGGVATDTQYF. The chain has TRBV29-1 and TRBJ2-3; 12 nucleotides align to TRBD2. The V and J ends lost 3 bases and 2 bases, in that order; junction bases with no gene match: 12. Germline V gene sequence: CDR1 SQVTM, CDR2 ANQGSEA. The CDR3 covers 18 residues.

This chain connects TRBV27 to TRBJ2-1; 7 nucleotides align to TRBD1. Germline CDR1 MNHEY, CDR2 SMNVEV (reference sequence). This CDR3 contains 12 residues. V shed 5 bases, J shed 10 bases, and the junction held 5 bases outside the gene matches. The CDR3 protein is CASSPTGAEQFF. The CDR3 coding sequence is TGTGCCAGCAGTCCAACAGGGGCCGAGCAGTTCTTC.

This chain joins TRBV28 and TRBJ1-2; D possibly corresponds to TRBD1 (5 bases). The V and J ends lost 4 bases and 8 bases respectively, with 20 bases between them. The CDR3 contains 15 residues. Germline CDR1 reads MDHEN; CDR2 reads SYDVKM. CDR3 in amino acids: CASSYPTVDRDGYTF. DNA for the CDR3: TGTGCCAGCAGTTACCCCACTGTCGATCGGGACGGCTACACCTTC.

Here the CDR3 reads CASSLGWAAGNTIYF. For the CDR3, the DNA is TGTGCCAGCAGCTTAGGGTGGGCTGCTGGAAACACCATATATTTT. The chain joins TRBV7-8 to TRBJ1-3; D unresolved. Germline values: CDR1 SGHVS, CDR2 FQNEAQ. Trimming removed 1 base from V and 2 bases from J, with 9 bases in between. CDR3 size: 15 residues.

This clone appeared a few times. The chain employs TRBV5-4 and TRBJ1-3, with 9 nucleotides matching TRBD1. The CDR3 covers 12 residues. Germline V gives CDR1 SGHNT, CDR2 YYREEE (reference sequence). Unmatched junction bases numbered 4, after V lost 4 bases and J lost 11 bases. In DNA, the CDR3 is TGTGCCAGCAGCCCGGGACAGGGCGCCATATATTTT. Amino acids: CASSPGQGAIYF.

In this sample, this clone turned up once. This chain uses TRBV6-5 with TRBJ2-7; D is perhaps TRBD2 (5 bases). Per germline, CDR1 MNHEY and CDR2 SVGAGI. This CDR3 contains 13 residues. The germline V and J ends were trimmed by 5 bases and 6 bases, with 14 bases remaining between them. Written as DNA, the CDR3 is TGTGCCAGCAGTAAGGGAGATCGCGCCGAGCAGTACTTC. This encodes CASSKGDRAEQYF.

The chain employs TRBV6-5 and TRBJ2-2; D is possibly TRBD2 (6 bases). Germline CDR1 and CDR2: MNHEY and SVGAGI. Trimming removed 6 bases from V and 4 bases from J, with 15 bases in between. This CDR3 spans 15 amino acids. The CDR3 loop is CASSHVTGGTGELFF. CDR3 nucleotides: TGTGCCAGCAGCCATGTCACCGGGGGCACCGGGGAGCTGTTTTTT.

This clone was observed a handful of times. V gene TRBV7-9 combines with J gene TRBJ1-5; D unclear. Per germline, CDR1 SEHNR and CDR2 FQNEAQ (reference sequence). Deletions cut 1 base from V and 5 bases from J, with 3 bases between. The CDR3 is 12 amino acids. CDR3 bases: TGTGCCAGCAGCTTAGGAGATCAGCCCCAGCATTTT. Translation: CASSLGDQPQHF. Using reference TRBV7-9 and TRBJ1-5 for the parts outside the CDR3, the full variable domain is DTGVSQNPRHKITKRGQNVTFRCDPISEHNRLYWYRQTLGQGPEFLTYFQNEAQLEKSRLLSDRFSAERPKGSFSTLEIQRTEQGDSAMYLCASSLGDQPQHFGDGTRLSIL.

This chain uses TRBV2 with TRBJ2-5; 9 nucleotides line up with TRBD1. After removal of 5 bases from V and 3 bases from J, the junction contained 4 bases not matched to a gene. Germline V gives CDR1 SNHLY, CDR2 FYNNEI. The CDR3 totals 14 residues. CDR3 amino acids: CASSRDRDEETQYF. The DNA of the CDR3 is TGTGCCAGCAGTCGGGACAGGGACGAAGAGACCCAGTACTTC.

This chain links TRBV13 with TRBJ2-1; 12 nucleotides line up with TRBD1. The CDR3 totals 16 residues. Germline CDR1 is PRHDT and CDR2 is FYEKMQ (reference sequence). Trimming took 2 bases from V and 7 from J; bases not matched to a gene: 6. The CDR3 reads CASSLLGDRGRNEQFF. CDR3 nucleotides: TGTGCCAGCAGCTTACTTGGGGACAGGGGGCGGAATGAGCAGTTCTTC.

V and J are TRBV7-2 and TRBJ2-7; 7 bases align to TRBD1. The junction had 5 bases not matched to a gene; V was cut back by 2 bases and J by 1 base. Germline lookup yields CDR1 SGHTA and CDR2 FQGNSA. The CDR3 is 15 amino acids. The CDR3 nucleotides are TGTGCCAGCAGCTTACTCCGGACAGGATCCTACGAGCAGTACTTC. Amino acid sequence: CASSLLRTGSYEQYF.

Here the CDR3 DNA reads TGTGCCAGCAGAGGAGGCTCTGGAAACACCATATATTTT. Translated, it gives CASRGGSGNTIYF. The J gene is TRBJ1-3, the V gene TRBV7-9; D call uncertain. The germline CDR1 and CDR2 sequences are SEHNR and FQNEAQ (reference sequence). Trimming cost V 6 bases and J 0 bases, with 6 bases left between them. The CDR3 consists of 13 residues.

J is TRBJ2-1 and V is TRBV6-1, with 8 bases that match TRBD1. This CDR3 contains 15 residues. V was clipped by 5 bases and J by 9 bases; unmatched bases: 12. CDR1 is MNHNS, CDR2 SASEGT, per germline. The CDR3 region is CASSPSLDRATEQFF. The CDR3 nucleotides read TGTGCCAGCAGTCCGTCCCTGGACAGGGCGACTGAGCAGTTCTTC.

The count of this clone is one. The chain employs TRBV27 and TRBJ1-2, with 8 bases fitting TRBD1. Germline lookup yields CDR1 MNHEY and CDR2 SMNVEV (reference sequence). J was trimmed by 1 base and V by 4 bases; bases with no gene match: 8. This CDR3 has 16 amino acids. The CDR3 sequence: CASSSSGQGVNYGYTF. Written as DNA, the CDR3 is TGTGCCAGCAGTTCTTCAGGACAGGGCGTTAACTATGGCTACACCTTC.